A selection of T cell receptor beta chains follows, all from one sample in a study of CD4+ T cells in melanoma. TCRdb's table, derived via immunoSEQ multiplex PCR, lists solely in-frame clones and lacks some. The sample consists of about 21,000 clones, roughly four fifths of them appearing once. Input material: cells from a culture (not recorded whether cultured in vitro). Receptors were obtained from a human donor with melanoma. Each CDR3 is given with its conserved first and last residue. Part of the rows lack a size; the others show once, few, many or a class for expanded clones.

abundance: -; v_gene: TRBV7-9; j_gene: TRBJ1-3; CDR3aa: CASSETAEPGNTIYF
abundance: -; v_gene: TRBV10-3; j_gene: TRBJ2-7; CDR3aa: CAISESANRGHGEQYF
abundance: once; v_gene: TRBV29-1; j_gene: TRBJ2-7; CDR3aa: CSAGTSGGGPYEQYF
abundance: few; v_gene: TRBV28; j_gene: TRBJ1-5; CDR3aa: CAIKRSNQPQHF
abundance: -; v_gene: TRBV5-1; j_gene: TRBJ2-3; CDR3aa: CASSLVVGTSSTDTQYF
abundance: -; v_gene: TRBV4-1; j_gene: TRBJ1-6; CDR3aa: CASTRELNSPLHF
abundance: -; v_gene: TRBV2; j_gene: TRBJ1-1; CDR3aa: CASSERRGQEAFF
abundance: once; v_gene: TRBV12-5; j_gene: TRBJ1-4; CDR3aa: CASGLSSTNEKLFF
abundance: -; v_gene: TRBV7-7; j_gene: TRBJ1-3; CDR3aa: CASSPTGDPGNTIYF
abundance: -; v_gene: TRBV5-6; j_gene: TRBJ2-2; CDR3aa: CASSSRSSGGAVLFF
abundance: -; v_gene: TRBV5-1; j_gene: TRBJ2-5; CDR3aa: CASSRQVSIETQYF
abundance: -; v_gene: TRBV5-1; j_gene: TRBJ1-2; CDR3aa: CASSLGGNYGYTF
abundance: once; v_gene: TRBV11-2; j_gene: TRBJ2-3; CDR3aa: CASRGGPEQYF
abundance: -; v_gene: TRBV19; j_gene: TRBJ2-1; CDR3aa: CASSIAGSTYNEQFF
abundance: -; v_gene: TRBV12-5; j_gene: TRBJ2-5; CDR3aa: CASGLGTGVPEETQYF
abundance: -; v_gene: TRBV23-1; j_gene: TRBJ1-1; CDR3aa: CASDRRGIGNTEAFF
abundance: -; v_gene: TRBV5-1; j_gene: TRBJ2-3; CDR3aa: CASRARGLAGGRTDTQYF
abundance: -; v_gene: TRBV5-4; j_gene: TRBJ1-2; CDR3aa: CASSRPRQGTDGYGYTF
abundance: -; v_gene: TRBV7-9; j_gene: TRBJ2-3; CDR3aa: CASSDVKIAGSTDTQYF
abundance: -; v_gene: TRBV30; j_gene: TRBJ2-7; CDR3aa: CAWEGKLGQQPYEQYF
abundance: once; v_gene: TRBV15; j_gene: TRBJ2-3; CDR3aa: CATSGGAWLGTDTQYF
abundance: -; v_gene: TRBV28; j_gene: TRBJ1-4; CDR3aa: CASSIRSEKLFF
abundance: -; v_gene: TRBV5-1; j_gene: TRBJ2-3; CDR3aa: CASRINPREITDTQYF
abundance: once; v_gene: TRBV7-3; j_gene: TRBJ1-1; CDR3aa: CASSSSGTGGFAEAFF
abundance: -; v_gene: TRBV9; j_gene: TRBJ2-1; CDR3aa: CASSVEGIRGTGGKEGQFF
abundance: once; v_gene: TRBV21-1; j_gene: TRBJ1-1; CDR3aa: CASSKRGGAEENTEAFF
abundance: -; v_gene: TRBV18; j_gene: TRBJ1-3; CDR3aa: CASSPAQGNSGNTIYF
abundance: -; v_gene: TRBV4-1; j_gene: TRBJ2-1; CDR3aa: CASSQGRQAVYNEQFF
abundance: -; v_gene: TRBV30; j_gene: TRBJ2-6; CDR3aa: CAWSAGSGDGANVLTF
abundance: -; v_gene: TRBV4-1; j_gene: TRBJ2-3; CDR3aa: CASSRGTSGPPTDTQYF
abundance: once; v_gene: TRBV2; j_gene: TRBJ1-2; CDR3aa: CASSENWTGPSSGYTF
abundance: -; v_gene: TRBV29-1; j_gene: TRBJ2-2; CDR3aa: CTGQGSATGELFF
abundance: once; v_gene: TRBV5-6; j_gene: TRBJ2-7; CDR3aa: CASSRDVSYEQYF
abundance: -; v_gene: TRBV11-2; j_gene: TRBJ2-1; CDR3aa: CASRYGAGDSYNEQFF
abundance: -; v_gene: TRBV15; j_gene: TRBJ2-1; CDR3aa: CATSREDGGGPRGALYNEQFF
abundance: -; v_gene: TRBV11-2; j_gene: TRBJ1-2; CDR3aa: CASSLQTGGYGYTF
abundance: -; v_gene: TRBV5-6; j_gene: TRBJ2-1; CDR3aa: CASSFNGLAGYNEQFF
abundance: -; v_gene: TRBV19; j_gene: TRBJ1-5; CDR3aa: CATTRAAGTGQPQHF
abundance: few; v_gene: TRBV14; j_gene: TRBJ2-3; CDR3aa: CASSPSVGVSITSDTQYF
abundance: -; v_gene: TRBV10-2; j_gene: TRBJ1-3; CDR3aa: CASSPGTGNTIYF
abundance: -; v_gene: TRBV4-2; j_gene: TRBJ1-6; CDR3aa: CASSQGGGLDYNSPLHF
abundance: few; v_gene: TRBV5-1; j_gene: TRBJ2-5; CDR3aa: CASSLALSPEETQYF
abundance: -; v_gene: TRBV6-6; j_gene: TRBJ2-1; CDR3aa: CASSYEGQGDNEQFF
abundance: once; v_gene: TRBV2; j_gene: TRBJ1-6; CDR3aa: CASRRYSPLHF
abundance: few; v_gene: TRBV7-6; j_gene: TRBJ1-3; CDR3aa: CASSLGMSGNTIYF
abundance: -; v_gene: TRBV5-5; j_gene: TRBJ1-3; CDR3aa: CASSFGGREATIYF
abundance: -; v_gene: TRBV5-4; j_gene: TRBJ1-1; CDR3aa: CASSLPRQGPPEAFF
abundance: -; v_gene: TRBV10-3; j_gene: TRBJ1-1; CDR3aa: CAVTEALNTEAFF
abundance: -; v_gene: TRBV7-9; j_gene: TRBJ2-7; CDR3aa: CASSGDGGIYEQYF
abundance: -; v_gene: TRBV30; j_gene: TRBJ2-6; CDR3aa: CAWSVSRTSGEAGANVLTF
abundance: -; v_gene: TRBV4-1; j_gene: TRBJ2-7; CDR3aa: CASSLPRTGESYEQYF
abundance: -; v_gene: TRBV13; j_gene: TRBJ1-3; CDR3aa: CASRFRDRKLGNTIYF
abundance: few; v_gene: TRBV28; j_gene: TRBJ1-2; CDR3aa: CASSPRDEIRYGYTF
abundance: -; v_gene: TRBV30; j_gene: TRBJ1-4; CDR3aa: CAWRRPGQRDEKLFF
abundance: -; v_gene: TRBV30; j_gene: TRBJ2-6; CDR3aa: CATSGANVLTF